This T cell receptor beta chain was documented in a study of T cell repertoires and HLA-DP antigens. Study results and limitations: Clones undetected before culture averaged 36.3% against one allele and 45% to 60% against the other.

Amplification used primers for 54 TRBV and 13 TRBJ segments. Generated by immunoSEQ multiplex PCR, the TCRdb table keeps only in-frame clones and is missing some. The data show over 60,000 clones, around 77% seen once. Average purity of the negatively selected CD4+ T cells was about 98%. As concerns this clone: Its antigen is unidentified.

Germline V gene sequence: CDR1 MNHNY, CDR2 SVGAGI (reference sequence). Trimming cost V 7 bases and J 4 bases, with 16 bases left between them. This CDR3 spans 15 amino acids. The sample was CD4+ T cells from PBMCs. The rearrangement joins TRBV6-6 to TRBJ2-2; possibly TRBD1 for D (7 bases). This receptor was taken from a man in his fifties or sixties in good health and CMV-seronegative. The CDR3 loop is CASMIGGGGTGELFF. In DNA, the CDR3 is TGTGCCAGCATGATAGGAGGGGGCGGCACCGGGGAGCTGTTTTTT.